Listed here are 17 T cell receptor beta chains from one sample, sequenced in a study of T cells in Graves' hyperthyroidism and ophthalmopathy. There were TCR beta CDR3 regions amplified from RNA transcripts. Using the HTBI primer set, a first-round RT-PCR was run on the TCR CDR3. Via MiXCR, TCRdb re-called the multiplex PCR reads, giving one row per CDR3 protein. This table has about 280,000 distinct CDR3 sequences, 25% to 30% appearing once. The material sequenced was blood. Receptor source: a man aged 35-49 years with Graves' hyperthyroidism that later progressed to Graves' ophthalmopathy.

In its sample, this clonotype was seen many times. This chain links TRBV20-1 with TRBJ2-7; 9 bases agree with TRBD1. Germline V CDR1 and CDR2: DFQATT, SNEGSKA (reference sequence). The CDR3 has 14 amino acids. The V and J ends lost 6 bases and 2 bases, in that order; junction bases with no gene match: 8. This CDR3 reads CSAGRGTGTYEQYF. Written as DNA, the CDR3 is TGCAGTGCCGGGCGGGGGACAGGGACCTACGAGCAGTACTTC.

This clonotype has at least ten counts. This chain connects TRBV11-2 to TRBJ1-2; D gene unclear. V was trimmed by 0 bases and J by 4 bases, leaving 12 bases between them. Germline V lookup: CDR1 SGHAT, CDR2 FQNNGV. The CDR3 consists of 15 residues. The CDR3 DNA reads as TGTGCCAGCAGCTTAGAGACCGGGATGGGCTATGGCTACACCTTC. This sequence encodes CASSLETGMGYGYTF.

The rearrangement links TRBV6-5 to TRBJ1-1; D gene ambiguous. Trimming stripped 0 bases from V and 7 bases from J, with 18 bases between. CDR1 is MNHEY and CDR2 is SVGAGI in the germline V gene. The CDR3 runs 16 residues. The CDR3 is CASSYSRQATLCEAFF. DNA of the CDR3: TGTGCCAGCAGTTACTCGAGGCAGGCCACGTTGTGTGAAGCTTTCTTT.

This clonotype turned up a few times. The chain uses TRBV12-3 or TRBV12-4 and TRBJ2-2; perhaps TRBD2 as D (6 bases). V was shortened by 3 bases and J by 4 bases, with 12 bases between the two germline ends. The length of the CDR3 is 15 residues. CDR3 loop: CASSFSGGPTGELFF. The CDR3 nucleotides are TGTGCCAGCAGTTTTAGCGGAGGACCCACCGGGGAGCTGTTTTTT.

This clonotype was counted at least ten times. The V and J genes are TRBV2 and TRBJ1-5; the match to TRBD1 covers 8 bases. The V gene end was trimmed by 5 bases and the J gene end by 4 bases; junction bases not matched to a gene: 7. The CDR3 runs 15 residues. Germline V gene lookup returns CDR1 SNHLY and CDR2 FYNNEI. The CDR3 is CASSQGANGNQPQHF. The CDR3 bases are TGTGCCAGCAGTCAGGGGGCCAACGGGAATCAGCCCCAGCATTTT.

The sample holds many counts of this clonotype. The rearrangement uses TRBV6-5 and TRBJ1-2, with TRBD1 as a possible D gene (5 bases). Germline CDR1 is MNHEY and CDR2 is SVGAGI. V dropped 0 bases and J dropped 6 bases, with 11 bases sitting between them. This CDR3 is built from 14 residues. CDR3 sequence reads: CASSYSNVGDGYTF. As DNA, the CDR3 is TGTGCCAGCAGTTACTCGAACGTGGGGGATGGCTACACCTTC.

This clonotype has only a few counts. V and J are TRBV11-2 and TRBJ1-2; no clear D. Germline values: CDR1 SGHAT, CDR2 FQNNGV. This CDR3 contains 13 residues. The V gene lost 1 base and the J gene lost 8 bases, with 11 bases spanning the gap. This CDR3 is CASSLGAVRGYTF. CDR3 nucleotide sequence: TGTGCCAGCAGCTTAGGGGCTGTGCGCGGCTACACCTTC.

This chain joins TRBV11-3 and TRBJ2-7; D might be TRBD1 (6 bases). Trimming shortened V by 5 bases and J by 3 bases, and 11 bases separated the two germline ends. This CDR3 contains 13 residues. The germline gives CDR1 SGHNT, CDR2 YENEEA. CDR3 nucleotide sequence: TGTGCCAGCAGCCATGGACAGATCTACGAGCAGTACTTC. Protein sequence: CASSHGQIYEQYF.

The chain carries TRBV11-3 and TRBJ1-1; D is undetermined. CDR3 size: 14 residues. Trimming removed 2 bases at V and 11 bases at J, with 18 bases between. The germline V gene has CDR1 SGHNT and CDR2 YENEEA. CDR3 DNA sequence: TGTGCCAGCAGCTTAAAGGGATCCAGACCCGGGGCTTTCTTT. Protein product: CASSLKGSRPGAFF.

This clonotype was seen ten or more times. The V and J genes are TRBV7-8 and TRBJ1-1; 9 nucleotides agree with TRBD1. CDR3 length: 17 amino acids. Losses at the gene ends were 6 bases for V and 0 bases for J; bases not matched to a gene: 11. The germline CDR1 and CDR2 sequences are SGHVS and FQNEAQ. CDR3 region: CASSTRSGTGLNTEAFF. The CDR3 nucleotides are TGTGCCAGCAGTACGCGCTCCGGGACAGGGCTGAACACTGAAGCTTTCTTT.

The sample holds many counts of this clonotype. The V call is TRBV27, the J call TRBJ2-7, with TRBD2 identical over 13 bases. CDR1 is MNHEY, CDR2 SMNVEV, per germline (reference sequence). This CDR3 is built from 18 residues. Unmatched junction bases numbered 12, after V lost 3 bases and J lost 4 bases. CDR3: CASSFLTSGRAKGYEQYF. The CDR3 nucleotides are TGTGCCAGCAGTTTTTTAACTAGCGGGAGGGCCAAGGGATACGAGCAGTACTTC.

This clonotype was seen a few times. CDR3 protein: CASSVETGSSYEQYF. Written as DNA, the CDR3 is TGTGCCAGCAGTGTAGAGACGGGTAGCTCCTACGAGCAGTACTTC. The chain joins TRBV6-1 to TRBJ2-7, with D hard to call. The V end lost 4 bases, the J end lost 0 bases, and 13 bases lay between the germline ends. This CDR3 contains 15 residues. Germline V gives CDR1 MNHNS, CDR2 SASEGT.

This clonotype was observed many times. The chain is built from TRBV7-2 and TRBJ2-7, with 8 bases that match TRBD1. Trimming took 4 bases from V and 7 from J; bases not matched to a gene: 9. Germline assignment: CDR1 SGHTA and CDR2 FQGNSA. The length of the CDR3 is 14 residues. The DNA for the CDR3 is TGTGCCAGCAGCTGGCAGGGAGGACAGGGAGAGCAGTACTTC. It codes for CASSWQGGQGEQYF.

This clonotype was observed at least ten times. J is TRBJ1-2 and V is TRBV3-1, with D hard to call. V was clipped by 1 base and J by 4 bases, with 4 bases between them. CDR1 and CDR2 from the germline V gene are LGHDT and YNNKEL (reference sequence). This CDR3 contains 12 residues. Here the CDR3 reads CASSQVGYGYTF. CDR3 nucleotide sequence: TGTGCCAGCAGCCAAGTTGGCTATGGCTACACCTTC.

This clonotype was observed many times. The chain couples TRBV29-1 to TRBJ2-7; 8 nucleotides agree with TRBD1. J was trimmed by 0 bases and V by 7 bases; bases with no gene match: 8. CDR1 is SQVTM, CDR2 ANQGSEA, per germline. The CDR3 is made up of 14 amino acids. The chain's CDR3 is CSAVGQGSSYEQYF. The CDR3 DNA reads as TGCAGCGCTGTTGGACAGGGCAGCTCCTACGAGCAGTACTTC.

The genes are TRBV10-3 and TRBJ2-7; 8 nucleotides align to TRBD1. The CDR3 runs 12 residues. Germline CDR1 reads ENHRY; CDR2 reads SYGVKD. The V segment lost 6 bases and the J segment 6 bases; nucleotides outside the gene matches: 4. The CDR3 coding sequence is TGTGCCATCAGACCACAGGGGGGCGAGCAGTACTTC. The encoded protein is CAIRPQGGEQYF.

The V call is TRBV20-1, the J call TRBJ1-2; D perhaps matches TRBD1 (5 bases). Trimming took 0 bases from V and 2 from J, leaving 13 bases between them. Germline loops: CDR1 DFQATT, CDR2 SNEGSKA (reference sequence). The CDR3 covers 15 residues. The CDR3 here is CSARDGGGVNYGYTF. The CDR3 DNA is TGCAGTGCTAGAGATGGTGGGGGAGTAAACTATGGCTACACCTTC.